These 14 T cell receptor beta chains share one sample of origin, sequenced in a study of STAT5B mutations in CD4+ large granular lymphocyte leukemia. Clones were read by immunoSEQ multiplex PCR, and TCRdb kept only the in-frame ones, dropping some. In the table there are tens of thousands of clones, over 70% of which are singletons. Sequences were obtained from CD4+ T cells from blood buffy coats. The receptors were sampled from a human donor in good health.

The chain recombines TRBV28 with TRBJ2-4; the D gene is possibly TRBD1 (6 bases). Germline V gene data show CDR1 as MDHEN and CDR2 as SYDVKM. Trimming removed 3 bases from V and 6 bases from J, with 12 bases in between. This CDR3 comprises 14 residues. CDR3 in amino acids: CASSLAGVGNIQYF. In DNA, the CDR3 is TGTGCCAGCAGTTTGGCAGGGGTCGGAAACATTCAGTACTTC.

The V call is TRBV14, the J call TRBJ1-4; D unresolved. The germline gives CDR1 SGHDN, CDR2 FVKESK. Trimming left V 4 bases short and J 8 bases short, with 11 bases between. The length of the CDR3 is 13 residues. Here the CDR3 reads CASSRGFSEKLFF. The CDR3 DNA reads as TGTGCCAGCAGCCGGGGTTTCAGCGAAAAACTGTTTTTT.

The chain uses TRBV30 and TRBJ1-5; D remains unclear. The CDR3 extends over 15 amino acids. Germline assignment: CDR1 GTSNPN and CDR2 SVGIG (reference sequence). V lost 1 base and J lost 1, with 11 bases in between. DNA for the CDR3: TGTGCCTGGAGTGCCTGGGTCGGGAGCAATCAGCCCCAGCATTTT. Its translation is CAWSAWVGSNQPQHF.

This rearrangement joins TRBV30 to TRBJ1-1; tentatively, D is TRBD1 (5 bases). Per the germline V gene, CDR1 is GTSNPN and CDR2 is SVGIG (reference sequence). This CDR3 spans 16 amino acids. V lost 4 bases, J lost 1 base, and 19 bases lay in between. The CDR3 region has the DNA TGTGCCTGGAAACCCCCTTCCCACGGGGGGAACACTGAAGCTTTCTTT. Translating gives CAWKPPSHGGNTEAFF.

The chain carries TRBV10-2 and TRBJ1-2, with D hard to call. This CDR3 is built from 17 residues. V was cut by 6 bases and J by 1 base, with 21 bases left in between. Per the germline V gene, CDR1 is WSHSY and CDR2 is SAAADI. In DNA form, the CDR3 reads TGCGCCAGCAGCCAGCAGTTGGCGGAAGAAAGTAACTATGGCTACACCTTC. Translation: CASSQQLAEESNYGYTF.

This chain joins TRBV25-1 and TRBJ2-3; TRBD2 agrees at 9 bases. CDR3 size: 17 residues. After removal of 3 bases from V and 2 bases from J, the junction contained 9 bases not matched to a gene. CDR1 is MGHDK, CDR2 SYGVNS, per germline. CDR3 sequence (DNA): TGTGCCAGCAGTGACAACGTGGTAGCGGGAGACACAGATACGCAGTATTTT. Residues: CASSDNVVAGDTDTQYF.

The chain employs TRBV28 and TRBJ1-1, with TRBD1 matching 7 bases. This CDR3 region has 13 residues. Germline CDR1 is MDHEN and CDR2 is SYDVKM. Germline trimming cut 4 bases from V and 10 bases from J; bases unmatched to any gene: 9. CDR3 sequence (DNA): TGTGCCAGCAGTTGGCGGGGTGACAGGGCAGCTTTCTTT. Protein product: CASSWRGDRAAFF.

The V call is TRBV28, the J call TRBJ1-5, with a tentative D call TRBD1 (6 bases). The CDR3 loop spans 16 amino acids. Between the trimmed V and J ends, which lost 5 bases and 5 bases, there was a span of 19 bases. Germline values: CDR1 MDHEN, CDR2 SYDVKM. CDR3 nucleotides: TGTGCCAGCAGTACCCTAAGATGGGGGGGGCATCAGCCCCAGCATTTT. It encodes CASSTLRWGGHQPQHF.

This sequence joins TRBV28 and TRBJ2-7; D is unresolved. CDR1 and CDR2 from the germline V gene are MDHEN and SYDVKM. Deletions cut 2 bases from V and 9 bases from J, with 14 bases between. The CDR3 is 13 amino acids. CDR3 region: CASSLPQRNGQYF. As DNA, the CDR3 is TGTGCCAGCAGTTTACCACAGCGCAACGGGCAGTACTTC.

The chain recombines TRBV7-2 with TRBJ2-3, with 12 nucleotides matching TRBD2. The CDR3 sequence is 16 residues long. CDR1 and CDR2 from the germline V gene are SGHTA and FQGNSA. After removal of 5 bases from V and 2 bases from J, the junction contained 5 bases not matched to a gene. The CDR3 region has the DNA TGTGCCAGCAGCCCCCGGACTAGCGGGAACACAGATACGCAGTATTTT. Amino acid sequence: CASSPRTSGNTDTQYF.

The gene calls are TRBV27 and TRBJ1-4; 7 bases map to TRBD1. The CDR3 extends over 14 amino acids. Germline CDR1 MNHEY, CDR2 SMNVEV (reference sequence). V was clipped by 5 bases and J by 5 bases; unmatched bases: 5. CDR3 sequence reads: CASSGGGANEKLFF. DNA for the CDR3: TGTGCCAGCAGTGGAGGGGGCGCGAATGAAAAACTGTTTTTT.

The chain carries TRBV5-1 and TRBJ2-3; TRBD2 matches 13 bases. The germline CDR1 and CDR2 sequences are SGHRS and YFSETQ. Trimming cost V 5 bases and J 6 bases; bases outside gene matches: 3. This CDR3 region has 14 residues. DNA for the CDR3: TGCGCCAGCAGGCCGACTAGCGGGAGGGATACGCAGTATTTT. This encodes CASRPTSGRDTQYF.

This chain joins TRBV5-6 and TRBJ2-5, with 7 bases fitting TRBD2. The CDR3 is 11 residues long. CDR1 is SGHDT and CDR2 is YYEEEE in the germline V gene. Trimming took 3 bases from V and 7 from J; bases not matched to a gene: 0. CDR3 coding DNA: TGTGCCAGCAGCTGGGGGGGGACCCAGTACTTC. Amino acids: CASSWGGTQYF.

The V call is TRBV7-8, the J call TRBJ2-7; D remains ambiguous. The CDR3 contains 15 residues. Germline-derived CDR1 and CDR2 are SGHVS and FQNEAQ. V was trimmed by 5 bases and J by 0 bases, leaving 14 bases between them. DNA of the CDR3: TGTGCCAGCAGCCGTGGCGGCGGTTACTCCTACGAGCAGTACTTC. It codes for CASSRGGGYSYEQYF.